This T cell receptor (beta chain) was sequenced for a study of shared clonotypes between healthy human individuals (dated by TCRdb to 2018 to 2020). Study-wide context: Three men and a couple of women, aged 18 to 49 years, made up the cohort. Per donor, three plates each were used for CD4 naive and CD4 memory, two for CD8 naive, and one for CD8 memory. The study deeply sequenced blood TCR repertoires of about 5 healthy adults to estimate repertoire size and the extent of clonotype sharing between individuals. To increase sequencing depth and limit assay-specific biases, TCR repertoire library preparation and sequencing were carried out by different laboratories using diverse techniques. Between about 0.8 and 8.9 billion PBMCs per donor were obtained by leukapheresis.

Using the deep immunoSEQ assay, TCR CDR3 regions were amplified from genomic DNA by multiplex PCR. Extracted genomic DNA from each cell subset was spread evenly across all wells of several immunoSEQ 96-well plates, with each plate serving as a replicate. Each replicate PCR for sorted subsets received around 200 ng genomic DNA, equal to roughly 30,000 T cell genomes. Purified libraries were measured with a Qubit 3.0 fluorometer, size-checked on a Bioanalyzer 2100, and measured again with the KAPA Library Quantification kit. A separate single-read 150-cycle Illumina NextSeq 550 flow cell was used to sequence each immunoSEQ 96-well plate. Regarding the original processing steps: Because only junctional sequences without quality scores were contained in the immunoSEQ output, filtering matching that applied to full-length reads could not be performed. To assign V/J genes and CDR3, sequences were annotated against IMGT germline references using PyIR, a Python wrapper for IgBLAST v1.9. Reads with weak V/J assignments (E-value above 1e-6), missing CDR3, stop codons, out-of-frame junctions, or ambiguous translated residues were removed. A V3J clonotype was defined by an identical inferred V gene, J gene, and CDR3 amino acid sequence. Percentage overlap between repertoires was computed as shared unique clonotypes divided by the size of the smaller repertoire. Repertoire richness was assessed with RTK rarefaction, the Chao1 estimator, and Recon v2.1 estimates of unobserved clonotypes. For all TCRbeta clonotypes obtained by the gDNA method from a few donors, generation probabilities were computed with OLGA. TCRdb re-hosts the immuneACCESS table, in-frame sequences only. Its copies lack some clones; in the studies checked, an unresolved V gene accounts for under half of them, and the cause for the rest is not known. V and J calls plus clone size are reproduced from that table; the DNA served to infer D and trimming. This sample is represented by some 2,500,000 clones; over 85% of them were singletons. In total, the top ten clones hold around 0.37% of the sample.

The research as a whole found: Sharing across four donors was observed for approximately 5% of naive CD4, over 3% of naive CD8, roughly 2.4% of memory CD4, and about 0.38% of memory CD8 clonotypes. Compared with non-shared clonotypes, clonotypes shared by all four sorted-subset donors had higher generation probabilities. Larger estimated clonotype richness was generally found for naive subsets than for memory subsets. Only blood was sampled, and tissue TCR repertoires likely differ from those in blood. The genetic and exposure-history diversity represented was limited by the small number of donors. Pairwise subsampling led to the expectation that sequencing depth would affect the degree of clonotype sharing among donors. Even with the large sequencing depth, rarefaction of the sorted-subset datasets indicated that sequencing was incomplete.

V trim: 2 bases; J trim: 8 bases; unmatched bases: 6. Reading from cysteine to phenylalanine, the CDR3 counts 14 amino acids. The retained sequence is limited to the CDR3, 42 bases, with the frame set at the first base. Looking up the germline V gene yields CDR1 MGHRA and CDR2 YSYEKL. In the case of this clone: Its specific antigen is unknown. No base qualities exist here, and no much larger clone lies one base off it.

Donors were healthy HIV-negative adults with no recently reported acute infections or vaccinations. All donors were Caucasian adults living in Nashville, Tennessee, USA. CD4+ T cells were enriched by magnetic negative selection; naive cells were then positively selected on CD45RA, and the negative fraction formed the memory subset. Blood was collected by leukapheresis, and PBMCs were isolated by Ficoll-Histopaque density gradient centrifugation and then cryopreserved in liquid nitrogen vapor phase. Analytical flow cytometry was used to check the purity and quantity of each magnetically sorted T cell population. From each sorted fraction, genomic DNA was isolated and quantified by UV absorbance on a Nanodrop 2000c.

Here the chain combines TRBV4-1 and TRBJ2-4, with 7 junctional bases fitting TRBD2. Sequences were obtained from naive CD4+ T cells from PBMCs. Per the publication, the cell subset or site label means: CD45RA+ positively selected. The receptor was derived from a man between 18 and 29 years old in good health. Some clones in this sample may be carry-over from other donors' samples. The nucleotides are TGCGCCAGCAGCCAAAGGGAGGGGAGGGACATTCAGTACTTC. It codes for CASSQREGRDIQYF.